Listed here are 21 T cell receptor beta chains from one sample, sequenced in a study of blood T cell repertoires in COVID-19. The assay was immunoSEQ multiplex PCR, and TCRdb's table has in-frame clones only and misses some. This sample has over 150,000 clones, with 70% to 90% found just once. Material for sequencing was peripheral blood. The source of these receptors is a man aged 70-80 years with active or convalescent COVID-19.

J is TRBJ2-2 and V is TRBV2; 10 nucleotides agree with TRBD1. The germline V gene has CDR1 SNHLY and CDR2 FYNNEI. The CDR3 has 16 residues. The trim removed 5 bases at V and 4 bases at J, leaving 7 bases unmatched. DNA of the CDR3: TGTGCCAGCAGTCAGGAGGGGGACAGGGGCACCGGGGAGCTGTTTTTT. Translated: CASSQEGDRGTGELFF.

The chain combines TRBV30 with TRBJ1-2, with a possible D match to TRBD1 (5 bases). Germline lookup yields CDR1 GTSNPN and CDR2 SVGIG (reference sequence). V was trimmed by 3 bases and J by 5 bases, leaving 16 bases between them. The CDR3 has 14 residues. This CDR3 is CAWSPLTGGYGYTF. CDR3 in DNA: TGTGCCTGGAGCCCCTTGACCGGGGGATATGGCTACACCTTC.

This CDR3 reads CASSLVPGTGSSDTQYF. As DNA, the CDR3 is TGCGCCAGCAGCTTGGTTCCCGGGACAGGGTCTTCAGATACGCAGTATTTT. This chain connects TRBV5-1 to TRBJ2-3, with 9 bases fitting TRBD1. The CDR3 is 17 residues long. After removal of 0 bases from V and 4 bases from J, the junction contained 9 bases not matched to a gene. CDR1 and CDR2 from the germline V gene are SGHRS and YFSETQ.

The rearrangement links TRBV29-1 to TRBJ2-4; 7 nucleotides line up with TRBD1. The V segment lost 5 bases and the J segment 3 bases; nucleotides outside the gene matches: 1. This CDR3 has 12 residues. The germline CDR1 and CDR2 sequences are SQVTM and ANQGSEA. CDR3 bases: TGCAGCGTTCGACAGGGCAAAAACATTCAGTACTTC. Its translation: CSVRQGKNIQYF.

The chain carries TRBV6-5 and TRBJ2-1; 7 bases map to TRBD1. The CDR3 sequence is 16 residues long. V gave up 2 bases and J gave up 2 bases; unmatched junction bases: 6. Per germline, CDR1 MNHEY and CDR2 SVGAGI. CDR3: CASSYDRATAYNEQFF. CDR3 coding DNA: TGTGCCAGCAGTTACGACAGGGCTACCGCCTACAATGAGCAGTTCTTC.

For the CDR3, the DNA is TGTGCCAGCAGTTCCTGGGTAGCGGGGGGGCCATGGAATGAGCAGTTCTTC. It codes for CASSSWVAGGPWNEQFF. The chain couples TRBV28 to TRBJ2-1; 11 bases align to TRBD2. Germline CDR1 MDHEN, CDR2 SYDVKM. The V segment lost 4 bases and the J segment 7 bases; nucleotides outside the gene matches: 12. CDR3 length equals 17 residues.

Remarks on this clone: The junction departs from germline at one end; a sequencing error may be responsible. The rearrangement uses TRBV6-1 and TRBJ2-1; D unresolved. CDR3 size: 11 residues. Germline V gene sequence: CDR1 MNHNS, CDR2 SASEGT. The CDR3 DNA follows: TGTGCCAGCAGGGAAGTAAATGAGCAGTTCTTC. It encodes CASREVNEQFF.

This chain joins TRBV15 and TRBJ2-3, with 9 bases lining up with TRBD1. V was pared by 7 bases and J by 0 bases, with 11 bases of the junction left unmatched. This CDR3 contains 17 residues. Germline values: CDR1 LNHNV, CDR2 YYDKDF (reference sequence). The CDR3 loop is CATTQLTGTGSTDTQYF. The CDR3 nucleotides are TGTGCCACCACGCAACTTACCGGGACAGGGAGCACAGATACGCAGTATTTT. Looking up the rest from reference TRBV15 and TRBJ2-3 gives the full variable domain: DAMVIQNPRYQVTQFGKPVTLSCSQTLNHNVMYWYQQKSSQAPKLLFHYYDKDFNNEADTPDNFQSRRPNTSFCFLDIRSPGLGDTAMYLCATTQLTGTGSTDTQYFGPGTRLTVL.

The chain links TRBV7-9 to TRBJ1-5; 7 positions match TRBD1. CDR1 SEHNR and CDR2 FQNEAQ come from the germline V gene (reference sequence). J gave up 4 bases and V 5 bases, and 5 bases lay outside the gene matches. This CDR3 spans 14 amino acids. CDR3 DNA sequence: TGTGCCAGCAGCCAAGGGACAGTTAATCAGCCCCAGCATTTT. It specifies CASSQGTVNQPQHF.

V usage is TRBV7-2 and J usage is TRBJ1-3; 9 nucleotides line up with TRBD1. This CDR3 comprises 17 residues. Germline-derived CDR1 and CDR2 are SGHTA and FQGNSA. The junction had 6 bases not matched to a gene; V was cut back by 2 bases and J by 1 base. The CDR3 DNA follows: TGTGCCAGCAGCTTATGGCGGACAGGGGAATCTGGAAACACCATATATTTT. Its protein is CASSLWRTGESGNTIYF.

The rearrangement joins TRBV15 to TRBJ2-2; no clear D. Germline assignment: CDR1 LNHNV and CDR2 YYDKDF (reference sequence). CDR3 length equals 16 residues. Trimming removed 5 bases from V and 2 bases from J, with 15 bases in between. CDR3 protein: CATSGRFDSNTGELFF. DNA for the CDR3: TGTGCCACCAGCGGCCGGTTCGACTCCAACACCGGGGAGCTGTTTTTT.

The chain carries TRBV14 and TRBJ2-1; TRBD2 aligns across 9 bases. The CDR3 is made up of 17 amino acids. Germline CDR1 reads SGHDN; CDR2 reads FVKESK. V dropped 2 bases and J dropped 7; count of bases not matched to a gene: 12. The CDR3 DNA is TGTGCCAGCAGCCAACGTGCGGCGGGGGGGCGAATGAATGAGCAGTTCTTC. It encodes CASSQRAAGGRMNEQFF.

The chain links TRBV11-2 to TRBJ2-2; D remains ambiguous. Deletions cut 5 bases from V and 6 bases from J, with 16 bases between. CDR3 length: 15 residues. CDR1 and CDR2 from the germline V gene are SGHAT and FQNNGV. The CDR3 sequence: CASSPYLVEAGELFF. The CDR3 DNA reads as TGTGCCAGCAGCCCTTATTTGGTCGAGGCCGGGGAGCTGTTTTTT.

The chain carries TRBV5-1 and TRBJ1-4; D uncertain. Trimming cost V 4 bases and J 4 bases, with 8 bases left between them. The CDR3 loop spans 13 amino acids. Germline lookup yields CDR1 SGHRS and CDR2 YFSETQ. This CDR3 reads CASSEENNEKLFF. CDR3 nucleotides: TGCGCCAGCAGCGAGGAGAATAATGAAAAACTGTTTTTT. Supplemented by reference TRBV5-1 and TRBJ1-4, the full variable domain reads KAGVTQTPRYLIKTRGQQVTLSCSPISGHRSVSWYQQTPGQGLQFLFEYFSETQRNKGNFPGRFSGRQFSNSRSEMNVSTLELGDSALYLCASSEENNEKLFFGSGTQLSVL.

The gene calls are TRBV7-9 and TRBJ1-5, with D perhaps TRBD1 (6 bases). Between the trimmed V and J ends, which lost 0 bases and 9 bases, there was a span of 9 bases. Germline values: CDR1 SEHNR, CDR2 FQNEAQ (reference sequence). This CDR3 contains 13 residues. The CDR3 loop reads CASSLAGAPPQHF. CDR3 DNA: TGTGCCAGCAGCTTAGCGGGGGCGCCGCCCCAGCATTTT.

J is TRBJ1-1 and V is TRBV4-3; D gene ambiguous. Germline CDR1 is LGHNA and CDR2 is YSLEER. The ends were cut back, 1 base at V and 0 bases at J, with 9 bases in the middle. CDR3 length: 15 residues. In nucleotides, the CDR3 is TGCGCCAGCAGCCAAGGGAGGGCCTTGAACACTGAAGCTTTCTTT. Translating it yields CASSQGRALNTEAFF.

The chain joins TRBV7-9 to TRBJ2-3; 7 nucleotides line up with TRBD1. The CDR3 contains 16 residues. Germline-derived CDR1 and CDR2 are SEHNR and FQNEAQ (reference sequence). Trimming took 4 bases from V and 4 from J; bases not matched to a gene: 11. CDR3 amino acids: CASSYLTGFGSDTQYF. The CDR3 DNA follows: TGTGCCAGCAGCTATTTGACAGGGTTCGGGTCAGATACGCAGTATTTT.

V gene TRBV7-3 combines with J gene TRBJ2-7, with TRBD2 as a possible D gene (6 bases). The CDR3 is made up of 13 amino acids. Germline CDR1 is SGHTA and CDR2 is FQGTGA. The V end lost 5 bases, the J end lost 8 bases, and 16 bases lay between the germline ends. CDR3 region: CASSPTGGLKQYF. As DNA, the CDR3 is TGTGCCAGCAGCCCCACCGGGGGTCTCAAGCAGTACTTC. Full variable domain (rest looked up from reference TRBV7-3 and TRBJ2-7): GAGVSQTPSNKVTEKGKYVELRCDPISGHTALYWYRQSLGQGPEFLIYFQGTGAADDSGLPNDRFFAVRPEGSVSTLKIQRTERGDSAVYLCASSPTGGLKQYFGPGTRLTVT.

V usage is TRBV7-2 and J usage is TRBJ1-1, with no clear D. The CDR3 has 14 amino acids. The V end lost 5 bases, the J end lost 0 bases, and 10 bases lay between the germline ends. Germline CDR1 SGHTA, CDR2 FQGNSA. The CDR3 sequence: CASSPQAVNTEAFF. CDR3 DNA: TGTGCCAGCAGCCCCCAAGCCGTGAACACTGAAGCTTTCTTT.

A few counts support this clone. The chain has TRBV11-2 and TRBJ2-1, with D possibly TRBD2 on 6 matching bases. CDR3 size: 14 residues. Germline V lookup: CDR1 SGHAT, CDR2 FQNNGV. V gave up 3 bases and J gave up 5 bases, with 11 bases separating them. The CDR3 coding sequence is TGTGCCAGCAGCTTCACGGGAGCGGACAATGAGCAGTTCTTC. Its translation is CASSFTGADNEQFF.

This clone was seen once. V and J are TRBV9 and TRBJ2-2, with 8 bases that match TRBD1. Germline V gene lookup returns CDR1 SGDLS and CDR2 YYNGEE. Losses at the gene ends were 0 bases for V and 3 bases for J; bases not matched to a gene: 7. The CDR3 is 17 residues long. For the CDR3, the DNA is TGTGCCAGCAGCGTAGCAGGACAGGGCGCTGACACCGGGGAGCTGTTTTTT. This sequence encodes CASSVAGQGADTGELFF.